Described below is a single T cell receptor (beta chain) sequence and its context. This clonotype was seen at least ten times. What antigen it recognizes has not been identified. Per-base quality was not reported, and no clone a single base away is much larger than it. The germline V gene gives CDR1 as SNHLY and CDR2 as FYNNEI. Inclusive of the bounding cysteine and phenylalanine, the CDR3 is 14 residues long. The read is trimmed to its CDR3 DNA, 42 bases read in frame from base 1. After removal of 7 bases from V and 7 bases from J, the junction retains 13 bases not matched to a gene. The TCR beta CDR3 regions were amplified from the RNA transcripts. The first round of RT-PCR for the TCR CDR3 was performed with the HTBI primer set and the Qiagen OneStep RT-PCR kit. A second multiplex PCR round built the libraries, followed by size selection and purification. Libraries were sequenced paired-end with 100 bp reads on an Illumina HiSeq2000. In the original analysis: SOAPnuke was used to process the raw data, with reads discarded if the reads contained adapters or uncalled bases, had a mean Phred below 15, or lacked an exact constant-primer or identifier match. High-quality paired reads were merged using COPE v1.2.5, and each unique nucleotide sequence was defined as a clonotype. Clonotypes were aligned to IMGT TRBV, TRBD and TRBJ reference segments using MiTCR v1.1. Only V-J combinations with frequency above 0.0001, covering about 99% of repertoires, were analysed. A TCS score was defined as the ratio between F50 (clonal expansion) and ExV (chaos), using BLOSUM62-based TCRdist between CDR3 peptides within each V-J. Welch's t-statistics and random forest reduced around 510 V-J features to roughly 13, which were used in a naive Bayes classifier (R e1071). TCRdb reworked the public reads: Q25 trimming with fastp, MiXCR clone assembly, productive beta chains retained. Each record represents a unique CDR3 protein, reported with the most common genes and DNA among its rows. The V and J calls shown here were made by TCRdb, not taken from the authors' results. This sample holds about 320,000 distinct CDR3 sequences; 16% were observed only once. The ten most abundant clones make up around 34% of the sample.

This specimen comes from a study of T cells in Graves' hyperthyroidism and ophthalmopathy (dated by TCRdb to between 2018 and 2021). At the level of the whole study: Peripheral blood samples were taken at initial diagnosis, before any treatment was given. To identify TCR V-J signatures that set the groups apart, the researchers used a discovery cohort of 100 patients, made up of around 42 with Graves' ophthalmopathy and some 56 with stable Graves' hyperthyroidism. In more than five Graves' hyperthyroidism patients, the study also compared T-cell repertoires from thyroid tissue with T-cell repertoires from blood. The approximately 98 discovery patients were randomly divided into training and test sets at a 7:3 ratio. Whether ophthalmopathy could be predicted prospectively was tested in an independent validation cohort made up of 18 to 20 hyperthyroidism patients plus 17 patients who later progressed to ophthalmopathy. After sampling, hyperthyroidism patients received methimazole starting at 30 mg daily, and ophthalmopathy patients received high-dose intravenous methylprednisolone. TCR Vbeta CDR3 sequencing of some 140 peripheral blood samples (roughly 41 ophthalmopathy, approximately 80 hyperthyroidism and roughly 17 progressor patients) is reported in the paper.

Graves' hyperthyroidism was defined as stable when no progression to ophthalmopathy occurred over 18 months of follow-up. Hyperthyroidism patients were newly diagnosed, with disease duration under 2 months, and aged 18 to 65 years. Patients with uncontrolled infections, other autoimmune diseases, pregnancy or lactation were excluded. Diagnoses were established on the basis of clinical symptoms, serum thyroxine and TRAb, thyroid ultrasound, and orbital computed tomography. PBMCs were isolated from 10 ml of fresh peripheral blood by Ficoll-Paque density gradient centrifugation. Total RNA was extracted with Trizol reagent, and quality was checked on an Agilent 2100 Bioanalyzer. Broader findings and caveats from the paper: Ophthalmopathy was separated from stable hyperthyroidism by a 13 V-J signature model, with 85% to 90% sensitivity and around 81% specificity obtained in cross-validation and 80%/75% obtained in testing. Sample size was not statistically predetermined, and investigators were not blinded to group allocation. Blood samples also contained most of the expanded thyroid clonotypes (frequency above 0.001), which suggests that blood repertoires may reflect thyroid immune responses. In validation, progression to ophthalmopathy was predicted by the model with nearly 71% sensitivity and roughly 72% specificity, a median of approximately 6.5 months before onset.

The V and J segments used are TRBV2 and TRBJ2-7, and TRBD2 aligns with 7 junction nucleotides. The origin of this receptor is a man in his thirties or forties with Graves' hyperthyroidism. Sequenced input: blood. The nucleotides read TGTGCCAGCATGTTCAACGGGAGGACTGGGGAGCAGTACTTC. It translates as CASMFNGRTGEQYF.